The entry that follows covers one T cell receptor (beta chain) sequence. What it binds is unknown. The data originate from a study of T cell responses to AZD1222 COVID-19 vaccine. About the research overall: The analysis combined second doses at about 4 or about 12 weeks.

Regarding the study as a whole: Once two AZD1222 doses were given, Spike-specific TCR breadth and depth went up.

The repertoire was sequenced with immunoSEQ multiplex PCR; TCRdb's copy has only in-frame clones and lacks some. The sample lists roughly 170,000 clones, approximately 90% occurring once. Germline-derived CDR1 and CDR2 are MRHNA and SNTAGT. V was pared by 5 bases and J by 0 bases, with 5 bases between. The CDR3 spans 14 residues. This specimen was peripheral blood, taken on day 0 of AZD1222 vaccination. The chain uses TRBV6-4 and TRBJ2-6; D gene ambiguous. The TCR comes from an adult in good health. The CDR3 loop reads CASSRISGANVLTF. The CDR3 DNA reads as TGTGCCAGCAGTAGGATCTCTGGGGCCAACGTCCTGACTTTC.